One and the same sample provided the 26 T cell receptor beta chains below, sequenced in a study of T cell repertoires in cytomegalovirus infection (dated by TCRdb to the late 2010s). This sample was sequenced with an Illumina HiSeq 1500. TCRdb trimmed public reads at Q25 via fastp, called clones via MiXCR and kept in-frame beta chains. Each CDR3 protein gets just one entry, which takes the most common genes and DNA from the rows behind it. Here the sample has 200,000 to 300,000 distinct CDR3 sequences; roughly 12% occur a single time. The ten largest clones represent 1.6% of the sample. Sequencing input: PBMCs. Source of these receptors: a human donor in good health (CMV status not recorded). Some clones in this sample may be carry-over from other donors' samples.

CDR3 in amino acids: CSVAAIAKNIQYF. The CDR3 DNA reads as TGCAGCGTTGCCGCTATAGCCAAAAACATTCAGTACTTC. The chain links TRBV29-1 to TRBJ2-4, with D uncertain. Trimming shortened V by 4 bases and J by 0 bases, and 7 bases separated the two germline ends. The CDR3 runs to 13 residues. Germline-derived CDR1 and CDR2 are SQVTM and ANQGSEA.

The table lists this clonotype with many counts. The chain combines TRBV4-3 with TRBJ1-4, with D hard to call. This CDR3 contains 13 residues. The germline V gene encodes CDR1 LGHNA and CDR2 YSLEER. Deletions cut 4 bases from V and 8 bases from J, with 11 bases between. CDR3 amino acids: CASSPQTGEKLFF. CDR3 DNA sequence: TGCGCCAGCAGCCCTCAGACCGGCGAAAAACTGTTTTTT.

This rearrangement joins TRBV20-1 to TRBJ1-6, with 7 bases that match TRBD1. Per the germline V gene, CDR1 is DFQATT and CDR2 is SNEGSKA (reference sequence). CDR3 length: 16 amino acids. J was trimmed by 7 bases and V by 0 bases; bases with no gene match: 9. CDR3 DNA sequence: TGCAGTGCTAGAGAGGGACAGACCTTACGGAATTCACCCCTCCACTTT. Encoded protein: CSAREGQTLRNSPLHF.

The J gene is TRBJ1-5, the V gene TRBV27; tentatively, D is TRBD1 (6 bases). Per germline, CDR1 MNHEY and CDR2 SMNVEV (reference sequence). This CDR3 is built from 16 residues. V was pared by 5 bases and J by 1 base, with 15 bases between. CDR3 nucleotide sequence: TGTGCCAGCAGTACCGGAGGGGGTTGGAGCAATCAGCCCCAGCATTTT. Its translation is CASSTGGGWSNQPQHF.

The sample holds many counts of this clonotype. The V gene is TRBV7-9, the J gene TRBJ2-1; 9 bases agree with TRBD2. Per the germline V gene, CDR1 is SEHNR and CDR2 is FQNEAQ (reference sequence). The CDR3 extends over 14 amino acids. The junction had 3 bases not matched to a gene; V was cut back by 1 base and J by 8 bases. CDR3 region: CASSLGLAAHEQFF. The DNA for the CDR3 is TGTGCCAGCAGCTTAGGACTAGCGGCCCATGAGCAGTTCTTC. Full variable domain (remainder filled in from reference TRBV7-9 and TRBJ2-1): DTGVSQNPRHKITKRGQNVTFRCDPISEHNRLYWYRQTLGQGPEFLTYFQNEAQLEKSRLLSDRFSAERPKGSFSTLEIQRTEQGDSAMYLCASSLGLAAHEQFFGPGTRLTVL.

This clonotype was picked up many times. The genes are TRBV7-3 and TRBJ1-4, with a tentative D call TRBD1 (5 bases). Between the trimmed V and J ends, which lost 5 bases and 4 bases, there was a span of 23 bases. The CDR3 runs 18 residues. Germline V gives CDR1 SGHTA, CDR2 FQGTGA. CDR3 sequence (DNA): TGTGCCAGCAGCGGTCTACGGGGGATGGGGCCGCTTAATGAAAAACTGTTTTTT. Its translation: CASSGLRGMGPLNEKLFF.

As for this clonotype: A single base separates this from a much larger clone, so it may be a read error. Since the CDR3 does not end with the conserved phenylalanine or tryptophan, this likely comes from a read error. The chain recombines TRBV7-3 with TRBJ1-1; the D gene is possibly TRBD1 (6 bases). The CDR3 contains 14 residues. V shed 4 bases and J shed 5 bases, with 14 bases lying between them. The germline V gene encodes CDR1 SGHTA and CDR2 FQGTGA. The DNA for the CDR3 is TGTGCCAGCAGCTCGGGGGCCCTTGGAACTGAAGCTTTCCTT. Amino acids: CASSSGALGTEAFL.

This clonotype was counted only a few times. The chain couples TRBV4-2 to TRBJ1-1; maybe TRBD1 (5 bases). The V and J ends lost 1 base and 4 bases respectively, with 19 bases between them. The CDR3 is made up of 17 amino acids. From germline, CDR1 is LGHNA and CDR2 YNFKEQ. The CDR3 region has the DNA TGTGCCAGCAGCCAAGGGACTAGCGCTCAGGGTGGCACTGAAGCTTTCTTT. Its translation: CASSQGTSAQGGTEAFF.

The CDR3 is CASSEGQGARAFF. The CDR3 nucleotides read TGTGCCAGCAGTGAGGGACAGGGGGCGCGAGCTTTCTTT. The chain employs TRBV6-2 or TRBV6-3 and TRBJ1-1; 12 bases agree with TRBD1. Germline loops: CDR1 MNHEY, CDR2 SVGEGT. The CDR3 has 13 residues. Trimming removed 5 bases from V and 10 bases from J; junction bases left unmatched: 5.

This clonotype appeared a few times. The chain recombines TRBV30 with TRBJ2-2; D is tentatively TRBD1 or TRBD2 (5 bases each). The ends were cut back, 0 bases at V and 7 bases at J, with 12 bases in the middle. The CDR3 loop spans 14 amino acids. The germline CDR1 and CDR2 sequences are GTSNPN and SVGIG (reference sequence). The CDR3 DNA reads TGTGCCTGGAGTGTACGAGGGGCGAGCGGGGAGCTGTTTTTT. Its protein product is CAWSVRGASGELFF.

The sample holds a few counts of this clonotype. This chain uses TRBV29-1 with TRBJ1-2, with D tentatively TRBD1 (5 bases). From germline, CDR1 is SQVTM and CDR2 ANQGSEA. The CDR3 consists of 12 residues. The V and J ends lost 5 bases and 4 bases respectively, with 11 bases between them. The CDR3 loop is CSVTPQGYGYTF. In nucleotides, the CDR3 is TGCAGCGTTACCCCGCAGGGCTATGGCTACACCTTC.

This clonotype showed up just a few times. The chain uses TRBV5-5 and TRBJ2-3; D is ambiguous. Germline CDR1 is SGHKS and CDR2 is YYEKEE (reference sequence). With 4 bases removed from V and 9 bases from J, the gap between germline ends came to 21 bases. CDR3 length: 15 residues. CDR3 amino acids: CASSPGRTLIGTQYF. The DNA of the CDR3 is TGTGCCAGCAGCCCCGGGCGGACCCTCATAGGGACGCAGTATTTT. The whole variable domain, remainder taken from reference TRBV5-5 and TRBJ2-3, is DAGVTQSPTHLIKTRGQQVTLRCSPISGHKSVSWYQQVLGQGPQFIFQYYEKEERGRGNFPDRFSARQFPNYSSELNVNALLLGDSALYLCASSPGRTLIGTQYFGPGTRLTVL.

Many counts were recorded for this clonotype. CDR3 nucleotide sequence: TGTGCCAGCTCACCTTCCTCCAGGGACGAGCAGTACTTC. Translation: CASSPSSRDEQYF. The rearrangement links TRBV18 to TRBJ2-7; a weak D match, TRBD1 (5 bases). The V and J ends lost 3 bases and 5 bases respectively, with 11 bases between them. Per the germline V gene, CDR1 is KGHSH and CDR2 is LQKENI. The CDR3 consists of 13 residues. The complete variable domain, with remaining parts taken from reference TRBV18 and TRBJ2-7, reads NAGVMQNPRHLVRRRGQEARLRCSPMKGHSHVYWYRQLPEEGLKFMVYLQKENIIDESGMPKERFSAEFPKEGPSILRIQQVVRGDSAAYFCASSPSSRDEQYFGPGTRLTVT.

This chain connects TRBV9 to TRBJ1-4, with D tentatively TRBD1 (5 bases). Germline values: CDR1 SGDLS, CDR2 YYNGEE. This CDR3 is 15 amino acids long. V lost 0 bases and J 3 bases, leaving 9 bases between the germline ends. As DNA, the CDR3 is TGTGCCAGCAGCGTAGAAGGGGTCGCTAATGAAAAACTGTTTTTT. The encoded protein is CASSVEGVANEKLFF. The variable domain in full, with the rest retrieved from reference TRBV9 and TRBJ1-4, is DSGVTQTPKHLITATGQRVTLRCSPRSGDLSVYWYQQSLDQGLQFLIQYYNGEERAKGNILERFSAQQFPDLHSELNLSSLELGDSALYFCASSVEGVANEKLFFGSGTQLSVL.

This clonotype was counted many times. The V call is TRBV7-2, the J call TRBJ2-5, with a weak D call TRBD2 (6 bases). In germline, CDR1 is SGHTA, CDR2 FQGNSA. The CDR3 length is 14 residues. The ends were cut back, 1 base at V and 3 bases at J, with 9 bases in the middle. The CDR3 DNA is TGTGCCAGCAGCTTAGGCGGGACGGAAGAGACCCAGTACTTC. Residues: CASSLGGTEETQYF.

This clonotype was seen at least ten times. The genes are TRBV11-3 and TRBJ2-5, with 7 bases aligning to TRBD2. Germline lookup yields CDR1 SGHNT and CDR2 YENEEA. V was clipped by 11 bases and J by 5 bases; unmatched bases: 14. This CDR3 spans 14 amino acids. CDR3 sequence reads: CAGSRGGEPETQYF. The CDR3 coding sequence is TGTGCCGGATCCCGGGGAGGGGAACCGGAGACCCAGTACTTC.

This clonotype came up many times. The chain recombines TRBV7-2 with TRBJ2-1, with 7 positions matching TRBD2. CDR3 length equals 16 residues. V was clipped by 5 bases and J by 7 bases; unmatched bases: 14. Per germline, CDR1 SGHTA and CDR2 FQGNSA. CDR3 sequence reads: CASSPQGAGVYNEQFF. The CDR3, as DNA: TGTGCCAGCAGCCCGCAAGGGGCGGGAGTATATAATGAGCAGTTCTTC.

This clonotype was seen repeatedly, ten times or more. This sequence joins TRBV11-2 and TRBJ2-1; TRBD1 aligns across 7 bases. The germline CDR1 and CDR2 sequences are SGHAT and FQNNGV. J was trimmed by 9 bases and V by 7 bases; bases with no gene match: 12. The CDR3 is made up of 14 amino acids. The CDR3 spells CASNPGGPHGEQFF. CDR3 nucleotide sequence: TGTGCCAGCAACCCAGGGGGACCCCACGGTGAGCAGTTCTTC. Variable domain in full (rest from reference TRBV11-2 and TRBJ2-1): EAGVAQSPRYKIIEKRQSVAFWCNPISGHATLYWYQQILGQGPKLLIQFQNNGVVDDSQLPKDRFSAERLKGVDSTLKIQPAKLEDSAVYLCASNPGGPHGEQFFGPGTRLTVL.

This clonotype showed up just a few times. The chain uses TRBV3-1 and TRBJ2-7; 10 bases are a match to TRBD1. Germline CDR1 LGHDT, CDR2 YNNKEL (reference sequence). J gave up 12 bases and V 1 base, and 12 bases lay outside the gene matches. The CDR3 extends over 15 amino acids. CDR3 nucleotide sequence: TGTGCCAGCAGCCAAGTTCCGGACAGGGGGATGCTCGCGTACTTC. Amino acids: CASSQVPDRGMLAYF.

The chain links TRBV5-4 to TRBJ2-7; 7 bases map to TRBD2. The CDR3 loop spans 13 amino acids. Germline V gene sequence: CDR1 SGHNT, CDR2 YYREEE (reference sequence). Germline trimming cut 0 bases from V and 6 bases from J; bases unmatched to any gene: 3. CDR3 residues: CASSLEPGGEQYF. CDR3 nucleotide sequence: TGTGCCAGCAGCTTGGAACCGGGGGGCGAGCAGTACTTC.

The chain joins TRBV28 to TRBJ1-2, with a weak D call TRBD1 (5 bases). Germline CDR1 is MDHEN and CDR2 is SYDVKM. The CDR3 covers 14 residues. V was clipped by 3 bases and J by 7 bases, with 15 bases between them. The CDR3 nucleotides read TGTGCCAGCAGTTTGGAGGGGTTTCACTCTGGCTACACCTTC. Translation: CASSLEGFHSGYTF.

This clonotype appeared many times. The CDR3 DNA is TGTGCCAGTATCCCCCGGGCTAGCTCCTACAATGAGCAGTTCTTC. This encodes CASIPRASSYNEQFF. This chain joins TRBV19 and TRBJ2-1; D is undetermined. The V end lost 7 bases, the J end lost 0 bases, and 13 bases lay between the germline ends. CDR1 is LNHDA, CDR2 SQIVND, per germline (reference sequence). This CDR3 has 15 amino acids.

This clonotype appeared a few times. This rearrangement joins TRBV2 to TRBJ2-6; tentatively, D is TRBD1 or TRBD2 (5 bases each). Germline CDR1 and CDR2: SNHLY and FYNNEI. Trimming removed 8 bases from V and 4 bases from J, with 9 bases in between. The CDR3 runs 13 residues. The CDR3 protein is CASQGAGANVLTF. CDR3 DNA sequence: TGTGCCAGCCAGGGAGCAGGGGCCAACGTCCTGACTTTC.

This clonotype was detected ten times or more. The CDR3 bases are TGTGCCAGCAGTGATGGAGGATTTGTTCAATTTGTAGGCTACACCTTC. Its protein is CASSDGGFVQFVGYTF. This rearrangement joins TRBV6-6 to TRBJ1-2; D uncertain. CDR3 length equals 16 residues. V was cut by 5 bases and J by 8 bases, with 24 bases left in between. Germline loops: CDR1 MNHNY, CDR2 SVGAGI (reference sequence).

This clonotype was detected ten times or more. The V and J genes are TRBV7-2 and TRBJ1-2; TRBD1 agrees at 10 bases. Germline V gene data show CDR1 as SGHTA and CDR2 as FQGNSA. Losses at the gene ends were 5 bases for V and 8 bases for J; bases not matched to a gene: 5. CDR3 size: 13 residues. As DNA, the CDR3 is TGTGCCAGCAGCCGACAGGGGGCACGGGGCTACACCTTC. It is translated as CASSRQGARGYTF.

CDR3 in amino acids: CSVGSQGELFF. CDR3 nucleotides: TGCAGCGTGGGGTCTCAGGGGGAGCTGTTTTTT. The V call is TRBV29-1, the J call TRBJ2-2; D is uncertain. Germline lookup yields CDR1 SQVTM and CDR2 ANQGSEA. There are 11 residues in the CDR3. V lost 6 bases and J 8 bases, leaving 10 bases between the germline ends.